What follows describes a single TCR beta chain. An end of the junction does not agree with germline; a read error may underlie this. CDR3 size: 15 residues. CDR1 is MNHNY, CDR2 SVGAGI, per germline (reference sequence). This record comes from a study of tumor-infiltrating lymphocytes in primary liver carcinoma. Investigators took RNA and DNA out together from 20-30 mg of unsorted bulk tissue. Total RNA (roughly 530 ng) served as template for TCR beta cDNA synthesis primed by a constant-region primer. Amplification in three nested multiplex PCR rounds with slightly modified ARM-PCR gave rise to TCR beta libraries. The first two PCR rounds used TRBV1-TRBV30 primers with a Cbeta primer, approximately 10 cycles each. TCRdb re-called the multiplex PCR reads with MiXCR, one entry per CDR3 protein. The sample lists roughly 50,000 distinct CDR3 sequences, about 80% occurring once.

Material: liver tumor tissue from sampling region 2. Regarding subset: tumor region T2, inferior pole. V and J are TRBV6-6 and TRBJ1-5; possibly TRBD1 for D (5 bases). The clonotype was recovered from a man aged 40-49 years with primary liver carcinoma and hepatitis B virus infection. CDR3 nucleotide sequence: TGTGCCAGCAGGTCCGGGACCGTTAGCAATGAGCCCCAGCATTTT. Amino acid sequence: CASRSGTVSNEPQHF.